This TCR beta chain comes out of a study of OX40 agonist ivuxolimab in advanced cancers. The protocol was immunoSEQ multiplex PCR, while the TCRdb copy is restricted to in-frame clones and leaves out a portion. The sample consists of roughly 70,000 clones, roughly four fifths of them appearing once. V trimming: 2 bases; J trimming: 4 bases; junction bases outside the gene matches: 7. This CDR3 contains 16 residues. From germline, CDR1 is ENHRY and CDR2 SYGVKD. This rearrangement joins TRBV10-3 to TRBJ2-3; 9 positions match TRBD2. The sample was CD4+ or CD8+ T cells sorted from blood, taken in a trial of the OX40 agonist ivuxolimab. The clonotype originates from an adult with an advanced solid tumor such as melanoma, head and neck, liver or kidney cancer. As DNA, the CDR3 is TGTGCCATCAGTGAGGGGATAGCGGGAGCGGCAGATACGCAGTATTTT. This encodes CAISEGIAGAADTQYF.